The 7 T cell receptor beta chains listed next were all sequenced from one sample in a study of response to subunit inactivated influenza vaccine. TCRdb independently ran MiXCR on the RT-PCR reads; one entry per CDR3 protein. Among about 540,000 distinct CDR3 sequences listed, roughly 15% were seen once. This specimen consisted of PBMCs from blood, obtained about 11 days after vaccination. These receptor sequences come from a man aged 50-60 years who received an inactivated influenza vaccine.

The rearrangement links TRBV10-3 to TRBJ1-2; 7 nucleotides agree with TRBD1. The V gene's germline CDR1 is ENHRY and CDR2 SYGVKD. V shed 3 bases and J 4 bases; nucleotides not matched to a gene: 2. CDR3 length: 13 amino acids. DNA of the CDR3: TGTGCCATCAGTGATGGGGACAGCTATGGCTACACCTTC. Translated: CAISDGDSYGYTF.

In the case of this clonotype: One end of the junction fails to match germline, which may point to a read error. The genes are TRBV11-2 and TRBJ2-5; D is perhaps TRBD1 (5 bases). Germline-derived CDR1 and CDR2 are SGHAT and FQNNGV. This CDR3 contains 13 residues. CDR3 loop: CASTLGVQETQYF. The CDR3 coding sequence is TGTGCCAGCACCTTAGGGGTTCAAGAGACCCAGTACTTC.

Points on this clonotype: A much larger clonotype is one base distant, so this may be a read error. The V call is TRBV6-1, the J call TRBJ2-1, with D perhaps matching TRBD1 (6 bases). The CDR3 length is 15 residues. Trimming took 6 bases from V and 6 from J, leaving 18 bases between them. Germline CDR1 is MNHNS and CDR2 is SASEGT. The CDR3 DNA follows: TGTGCCAGCAGACAGAGGTACAGGGTGTCCAATGAGCAGTTCTTC. Its translation is CASRQRYRVSNEQFF.

The chain couples TRBV11-2 to TRBJ2-5, with 11 bases matching TRBD1. Per the germline V gene, CDR1 is SGHAT and CDR2 is FQNNGV. The CDR3 has 16 residues. V shed 5 bases, J shed 4 bases, and the junction held 9 bases outside the gene matches. CDR3 loop: CASSPAGTGGRETQYF. The CDR3 DNA reads TGTGCCAGCAGCCCTGCCGGGACAGGGGGGCGAGAGACCCAGTACTTC.

This clonotype appeared a few times. The chain joins TRBV4-3 to TRBJ2-1, with 13 positions matching TRBD2. With V trimmed by 0 bases and J by 2 bases, 10 bases remained unmatched. This CDR3 region has 20 residues. Germline lookup yields CDR1 LGHNA and CDR2 YSLEER. The CDR3: CASSQESLPGLAGTYNEQFF. The CDR3 DNA reads TGCGCCAGCAGCCAAGAGTCCCTCCCGGGACTAGCGGGAACCTACAATGAGCAGTTCTTC.

The CDR3 protein is CASSSRDRVDETQYF. CDR3 bases: TGTGCCAGCAGTTCCCGGGACAGGGTGGATGAGACCCAGTACTTC. The gene calls are TRBV12-3 or TRBV12-4 and TRBJ2-5; 9 positions match TRBD1. Trimming removed 4 bases from V and 5 bases from J; junction bases left unmatched: 8. The CDR3 extends over 15 amino acids.

The CDR3 protein is CSLAPDMNTEAFF. CDR3 coding DNA: TGCAGCCTGGCGCCAGATATGAACACTGAAGCTTTCTTT. The chain links TRBV29-1 to TRBJ1-1; D gene ambiguous. The CDR3 runs 13 residues. Germline V CDR1 and CDR2: SQVTM, ANQGSEA. V was shortened by 8 bases and J by 0 bases, with 13 bases between the two germline ends.